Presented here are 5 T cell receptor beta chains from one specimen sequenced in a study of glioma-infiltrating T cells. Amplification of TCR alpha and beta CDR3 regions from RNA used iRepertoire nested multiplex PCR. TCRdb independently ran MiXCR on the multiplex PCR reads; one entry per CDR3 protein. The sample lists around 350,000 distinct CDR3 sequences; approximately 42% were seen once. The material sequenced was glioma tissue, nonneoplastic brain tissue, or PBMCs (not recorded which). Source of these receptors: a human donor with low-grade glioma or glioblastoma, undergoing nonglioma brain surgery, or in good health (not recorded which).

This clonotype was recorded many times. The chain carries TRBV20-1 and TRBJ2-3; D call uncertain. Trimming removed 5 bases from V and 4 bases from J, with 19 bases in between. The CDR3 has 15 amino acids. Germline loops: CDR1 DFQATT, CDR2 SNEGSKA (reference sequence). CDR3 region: CSAPPLQAGADTQYF. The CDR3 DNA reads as TGCAGTGCTCCTCCTCTACAAGCTGGCGCAGATACGCAGTATTTT.

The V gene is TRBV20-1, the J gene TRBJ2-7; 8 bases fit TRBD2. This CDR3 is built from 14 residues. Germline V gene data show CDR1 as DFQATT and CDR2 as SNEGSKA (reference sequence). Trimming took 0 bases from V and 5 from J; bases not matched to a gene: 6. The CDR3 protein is CSAREVAGRDEQYF. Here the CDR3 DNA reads TGCAGTGCTAGAGAGGTAGCGGGAAGGGACGAGCAGTACTTC.

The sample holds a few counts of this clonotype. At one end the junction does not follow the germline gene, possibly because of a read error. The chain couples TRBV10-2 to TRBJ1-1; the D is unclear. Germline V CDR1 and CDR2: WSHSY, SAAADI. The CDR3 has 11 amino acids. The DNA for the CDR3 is TGTGCCACCTTGGCTAACACTGAAGCTTTCTTT. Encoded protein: CATLANTEAFF.

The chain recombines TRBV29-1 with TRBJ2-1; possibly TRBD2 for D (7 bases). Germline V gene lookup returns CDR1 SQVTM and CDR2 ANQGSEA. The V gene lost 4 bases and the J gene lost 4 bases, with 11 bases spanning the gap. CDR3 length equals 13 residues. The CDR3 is CSVGRGGYNEQFF. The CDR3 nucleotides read TGCAGCGTTGGCAGGGGAGGGTACAATGAGCAGTTCTTC.

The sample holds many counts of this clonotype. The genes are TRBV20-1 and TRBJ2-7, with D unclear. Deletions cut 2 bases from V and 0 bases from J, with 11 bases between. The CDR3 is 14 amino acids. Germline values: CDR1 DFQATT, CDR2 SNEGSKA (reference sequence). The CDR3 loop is CSARSLRSSYEQYF. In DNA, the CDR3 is TGCAGTGCTAGATCTTTGCGGAGCTCCTACGAGCAGTACTTC.